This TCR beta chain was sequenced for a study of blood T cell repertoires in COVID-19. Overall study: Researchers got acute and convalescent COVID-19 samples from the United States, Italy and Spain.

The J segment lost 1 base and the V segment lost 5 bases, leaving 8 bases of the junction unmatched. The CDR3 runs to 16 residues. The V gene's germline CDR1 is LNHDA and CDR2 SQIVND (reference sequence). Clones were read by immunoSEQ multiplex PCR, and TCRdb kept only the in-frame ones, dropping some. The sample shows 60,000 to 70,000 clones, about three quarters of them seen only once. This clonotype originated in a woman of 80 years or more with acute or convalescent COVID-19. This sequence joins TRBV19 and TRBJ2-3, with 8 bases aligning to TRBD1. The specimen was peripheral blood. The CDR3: CASSWDYRGGTDTQYF. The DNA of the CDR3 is TGTGCCAGTAGTTGGGATTACAGGGGGGGCACAGATACGCAGTATTTT.